Following are 30 T cell receptor beta chains from one sample sequenced in a study of OX40 agonist ivuxolimab in advanced cancers. Libraries were prepared by immunoSEQ multiplex PCR; TCRdb keeps only in-frame clonotypes and omits some of them. Among around 94,000 clones listed, around 87% were seen once. Specimen: CD4+ or CD8+ T cells sorted from blood, collected in a trial of the OX40 agonist ivuxolimab. These receptors all stem from an adult with an advanced solid tumor such as melanoma, head and neck, liver or kidney cancer.

The rearrangement links TRBV6-6 to TRBJ1-1, with TRBD1 as a possible D gene (6 bases). The CDR3 sequence is 15 residues long. V gave up 6 bases and J gave up 1 base, with 15 bases separating them. Germline values: CDR1 MNHNY, CDR2 SVGAGI (reference sequence). The CDR3 sequence is CASRVNRVPNTEAFF. The CDR3 DNA follows: TGTGCCAGCAGGGTGAACAGGGTGCCGAACACTGAAGCTTTCTTT.

The chain employs TRBV7-9 and TRBJ2-5; TRBD1 agrees at 7 bases. Looked up from germline, CDR1 is SEHNR and CDR2 is FQNEAQ (reference sequence). Losses at the gene ends were 5 bases for V and 2 bases for J; bases not matched to a gene: 5. This CDR3 contains 14 residues. CDR3 DNA sequence: TGTGCCAGCAGCCCAGGGACAGTACAAGAGACCCAGTACTTC. It translates to CASSPGTVQETQYF. Filled out from reference TRBV7-9 and TRBJ2-5, the complete variable domain reads DTGVSQNPRHKITKRGQNVTFRCDPISEHNRLYWYRQTLGQGPEFLTYFQNEAQLEKSRLLSDRFSAERPKGSFSTLEIQRTEQGDSAMYLCASSPGTVQETQYFGPGTRLLVL.

The rearrangement uses TRBV27 and TRBJ1-2; 8 bases fit TRBD1. The J segment lost 4 bases and the V segment lost 7 bases, leaving 14 bases of the junction unmatched. This CDR3 contains 16 residues. CDR1 is MNHEY and CDR2 is SMNVEV in the germline V gene (reference sequence). The CDR3, as DNA: TGTGCCAGCAACGCTACACCCCGGACAGGGCGCTATGGCTACACCTTC. Protein: CASNATPRTGRYGYTF.

This sequence joins TRBV27 and TRBJ2-7; D is possibly TRBD2 (8 bases). Germline values: CDR1 MNHEY, CDR2 SMNVEV (reference sequence). This CDR3 region has 16 residues. Trimming stripped 6 bases from V and 2 bases from J, with 20 bases between. The CDR3 DNA reads as TGTGCCAGCAGCCGTAGCGGGGCAGGGGGGGCCTACGAGCAGTACTTC. Its protein product is CASSRSGAGGAYEQYF.

This sequence joins TRBV7-9 and TRBJ1-6, with TRBD1 identical over 7 bases. Germline V gene data show CDR1 as SEHNR and CDR2 as FQNEAQ (reference sequence). The V and J ends lost 6 bases and 6 bases, in that order; junction bases with no gene match: 5. The CDR3 loop spans 14 amino acids. CDR3 sequence: CASRSRDSNSPLHF. The CDR3 DNA sequence: TGTGCCAGCAGATCCCGGGACAGTAATTCACCCCTCCACTTT.

This chain connects TRBV7-8 to TRBJ1-1; D not certain. The CDR3 contains 12 residues. Germline V gives CDR1 SGHVS, CDR2 FQNEAQ. The V end lost 5 bases, the J end lost 7 bases, and 11 bases lay between the germline ends. Written as DNA, the CDR3 is TGTGCCAGCAGCCCGGGCGAAAGTGAAGCTTTCTTT. Its protein product is CASSPGESEAFF.

The rearrangement joins TRBV15 to TRBJ1-4; D is unclear. V dropped 0 bases and J dropped 0 bases, with 17 bases sitting between them. The CDR3 sequence is 19 residues long. The V gene's germline CDR1 is LNHNV and CDR2 YYDKDF (reference sequence). CDR3 sequence: CATSRDIRRLGTTNEKLFF. CDR3 coding DNA: TGTGCCACCAGCAGAGATATTCGCCGTCTGGGGACAACTAATGAAAAACTGTTTTTT.

The chain has TRBV9 and TRBJ1-3; 8 bases are a match to TRBD1. V gave up 0 bases and J gave up 1 base; unmatched junction bases: 6. The CDR3 length is 17 residues. The germline V gene has CDR1 SGDLS and CDR2 YYNGEE. The CDR3 region has the DNA TGTGCCAGCAGCGTAGCGACAGGGGCACTTTCTGGAAACACCATATATTTT. It is translated as CASSVATGALSGNTIYF. The full variable domain, completed using reference TRBV9 and TRBJ1-3, is DSGVTQTPKHLITATGQRVTLRCSPRSGDLSVYWYQQSLDQGLQFLIQYYNGEERAKGNILERFSAQQFPDLHSELNLSSLELGDSALYFCASSVATGALSGNTIYFGEGSWLTVV.

The V call is TRBV4-2, the J call TRBJ1-2, with a weak D call TRBD1 (6 bases). V lost 0 bases, J lost 5 bases, and 13 bases lay in between. The CDR3 spans 15 residues. Germline CDR1 LGHNA, CDR2 YNFKEQ. This chain's CDR3 is CASSQDLRTAYGYTF. The CDR3, as DNA: TGTGCCAGCAGCCAAGATTTGAGGACAGCTTATGGCTACACCTTC.

The chain uses TRBV6-5 and TRBJ2-3; 9 bases are shared with TRBD2. CDR3 size: 14 residues. The junction had 10 bases not matched to a gene; V was cut back by 8 bases and J by 7 bases. Per the germline V gene, CDR1 is MNHEY and CDR2 is SVGAGI. The CDR3 region is CASASGTSSNTQYF. The CDR3 coding sequence is TGTGCCAGCGCAAGTGGGACTAGCTCCAATACGCAGTATTTT.

The rearrangement uses TRBV7-9 and TRBJ2-7; maybe TRBD2 (6 bases). The CDR3 sequence is 13 residues long. Trimming removed 7 bases at V and 7 bases at J, with 17 bases between. Germline CDR1 is SEHNR and CDR2 is FQNEAQ (reference sequence). CDR3: CASNHQGAGEQYF. DNA of the CDR3: TGTGCCAGCAATCACCAGGGCGCGGGAGAGCAGTACTTC.

The J gene is TRBJ2-7, the V gene TRBV6-6, with 8 bases identical to TRBD2. Germline V CDR1 and CDR2: MNHNY, SVGAGI (reference sequence). V trimming: 0 bases; J trimming: 0 bases; junction bases outside the gene matches: 1. The length of the CDR3 is 15 residues. The CDR3 nucleotides read TGTGCCAGCAGTTACTCCGGACTAGCCTCCTACGAGCAGTACTTC. Amino acid sequence: CASSYSGLASYEQYF.

The genes are TRBV7-2 and TRBJ2-1; TRBD2 agrees at 11 bases. CDR1 SGHTA and CDR2 FQGNSA come from the germline V gene. The length of the CDR3 is 17 residues. With V trimmed by 4 bases and J by 3 bases, 8 bases remained unmatched. The CDR3 spells CASSSSSSGGIYNEQFF. CDR3 bases: TGTGCCAGCAGCTCCTCCTCTAGCGGGGGGATCTACAATGAGCAGTTCTTC.

V gene TRBV7-8 combines with J gene TRBJ1-5; 7 bases match TRBD1. This CDR3 has 16 residues. The germline CDR1 and CDR2 sequences are SGHVS and FQNEAQ. Losses at the gene ends were 5 bases for V and 2 bases for J; bases not matched to a gene: 9. The CDR3 loop reads CASSQGDSRGNQPQHF. CDR3 sequence (DNA): TGTGCCAGCAGCCAGGGGGACAGCAGAGGCAATCAGCCCCAGCATTTT.

The DNA for the CDR3 is TGTGCCAGCAGCTCGGCCGAATCCGCAACTAATGAAAAACTGTTTTTT. Amino acids: CASSSAESATNEKLFF. This chain joins TRBV5-4 and TRBJ1-4; D gene unclear. V gave up 3 bases and J gave up 0 bases, with 12 bases separating them. CDR1 is SGHNT, CDR2 YYREEE, per germline (reference sequence). This CDR3 is 16 amino acids long.

The V and J genes are TRBV6-5 and TRBJ2-1; D may match TRBD1 or TRBD2 (6 bases each). The CDR3 spans 14 residues. Trimming stripped 8 bases from V and 5 bases from J, with 16 bases between. Germline loops: CDR1 MNHEY, CDR2 SVGAGI. CDR3 sequence (DNA): TGTGCCAGCCGGGGGTGGGGGGCAGACAATGAGCAGTTCTTC. This translates into CASRGWGADNEQFF.

The genes are TRBV29-1 and TRBJ2-4; tentative D call: TRBD2 (5 bases). Germline V gene lookup returns CDR1 SQVTM and CDR2 ANQGSEA. Trimming cost V 3 bases and J 2 bases, with 8 bases left between them. This CDR3 comprises 13 residues. This CDR3 reads CSVDTGTKNIQYF. Written as DNA, the CDR3 is TGCAGCGTTGATACCGGGACCAAAAACATTCAGTACTTC.

The chain couples TRBV7-2 to TRBJ1-2; TRBD1 matches 8 bases. Germline assignment: CDR1 SGHTA and CDR2 FQGNSA. This CDR3 has 17 residues. The ends lost 6 bases at V and 3 bases at J; junction bases unmatched: 15. The CDR3 here is CASSSLEGTGGYYGYTF. DNA for the CDR3: TGTGCCAGCAGTTCATTAGAGGGGACAGGAGGCTACTATGGCTACACCTTC.

The table lists this clone with a count of one. The rearrangement links TRBV5-8 to TRBJ1-1; D is unresolved. Trimming took 4 bases from V and 1 from J, leaving 11 bases between them. From germline, CDR1 is SGHTS and CDR2 YDEGEE. The CDR3 totals 14 residues. CDR3 in DNA: TGTGCCAGCAGCCCCCGTTGGGGGAACACTGAAGCTTTCTTT. Its translation: CASSPRWGNTEAFF.

The chain employs TRBV10-3 and TRBJ2-7; 9 nucleotides align to TRBD1. Germline V gives CDR1 ENHRY, CDR2 SYGVKD. The ends lost 7 bases at V and 3 bases at J; junction bases unmatched: 4. The CDR3 loop spans 13 amino acids. The CDR3 loop reads CAINGQGLYEQYF. In DNA, the CDR3 is TGTGCCATCAACGGACAGGGGCTCTACGAGCAGTACTTC.

This chain links TRBV18 with TRBJ2-4; possibly TRBD2 for D (5 bases). This CDR3 has 15 amino acids. V was shortened by 0 bases and J by 8 bases, with 14 bases between the two germline ends. Germline V gene lookup returns CDR1 KGHSH and CDR2 LQKENI. The CDR3 loop reads CASSPPGSAGDIQYF. Here the CDR3 DNA reads TGTGCCAGCTCACCACCAGGTTCGGCCGGGGACATTCAGTACTTC.

This chain joins TRBV18 and TRBJ1-1, with TRBD1 matching 8 bases. V shed 0 bases and J 0 bases; nucleotides not matched to a gene: 9. The CDR3 sequence is 18 residues long. The germline CDR1 and CDR2 sequences are KGHSH and LQKENI. This chain's CDR3 is CASSPPLFDRGLNTEAFF. The CDR3 nucleotides are TGTGCCAGCTCACCACCACTTTTCGACAGGGGATTGAACACTGAAGCTTTCTTT.

J is TRBJ2-3 and V is TRBV5-1; D is ambiguous. Looked up from germline, CDR1 is SGHRS and CDR2 is YFSETQ. The CDR3 consists of 12 residues. With 0 bases removed from V and 5 bases from J, the gap between germline ends came to 4 bases. CDR3 nucleotides: TGCGCCAGCAGCTTGGAGGGAGATACGCAGTATTTT. It translates to CASSLEGDTQYF.

The chain carries TRBV7-9 and TRBJ2-1, with 8 bases aligning to TRBD2. CDR1 SEHNR and CDR2 FQNEAQ come from the germline V gene (reference sequence). The CDR3 is 15 residues long. J was trimmed by 3 bases and V by 2 bases; bases with no gene match: 3. In DNA, the CDR3 is TGTGCCAGCAGCTTATCTACTAGCGGCTACAATGAGCAGTTCTTC. Translation gives CASSLSTSGYNEQFF.

The rearrangement uses TRBV19 and TRBJ2-2; 8 nucleotides match TRBD1. V lost 3 bases, J lost 4 bases, and 1 base stayed unmatched. This CDR3 contains 14 residues. The germline gives CDR1 LNHDA, CDR2 SQIVND (reference sequence). The CDR3 sequence is CASSIDRGTGELFF. The CDR3 nucleotides read TGTGCCAGTAGTATCGACAGGGGCACCGGGGAGCTGTTTTTT. Combining the CDR3 with reference TRBV19 and TRBJ2-2 gives the whole variable domain DGGITQSPKYLFRKEGQNVTLSCEQNLNHDAMYWYRQDPGQGLRLIYYSQIVNDFQKGDIAEGYSVSREKKESFPLTVTSAQKNPTAFYLCASSIDRGTGELFFGEGSRLTVL.

The chain has TRBV10-3 and TRBJ1-2; D may be TRBD1 (6 bases). The CDR3 is made up of 18 amino acids. The germline V gene has CDR1 ENHRY and CDR2 SYGVKD. V shed 6 bases and J shed 6 bases, with 29 bases lying between them. Here the CDR3 DNA reads TGTGCCATCAGAAGGGACACCGGAGGGTCCGGGACGAGGAATGGCTACACCTTC. Encoded protein: CAIRRDTGGSGTRNGYTF.

The chain employs TRBV7-6 and TRBJ2-7; 11 bases are shared with TRBD1. The CDR3 contains 17 residues. With 4 bases clipped from V and 1 base from J, the junction kept 9 bases outside the gene matches. Per germline, CDR1 SGHVS and CDR2 FNYEAQ. The CDR3 nucleotides are TGTGCCAGCAGCTCGGGATTGGACAGGGGGCGGTCCTACGAGCAGTACTTC. It yields the protein CASSSGLDRGRSYEQYF.

This clone was seen a single time. The CDR3: CASSLRGYGSEAFF. The CDR3 nucleotides read TGTGCCAGCAGTTTACGTGGGTATGGGAGCGAAGCTTTCTTT. The genes are TRBV27 and TRBJ1-1; no reliable D call. The V gene's germline CDR1 is MNHEY and CDR2 SMNVEV (reference sequence). This CDR3 has 14 residues. V lost 2 bases, J lost 8 bases, and 15 bases lay in between.

This clone was seen only once. The rearrangement uses TRBV6-5 and TRBJ2-1; 7 nucleotides line up with TRBD2. The J segment lost 7 bases and the V segment lost 8 bases, leaving 11 bases of the junction unmatched. CDR3 size: 14 residues. Germline CDR1 reads MNHEY; CDR2 reads SVGAGI. The CDR3 here is CASSSGAPGNEQFF. The CDR3, as DNA: TGTGCCAGCTCAAGCGGGGCCCCGGGGAATGAGCAGTTCTTC.

Here the CDR3 reads CASSLSRGRQSNYGYTF. The CDR3 nucleotides read TGTGCCAGCAGCTTAAGTCGAGGTCGACAGTCTAACTATGGCTACACCTTC. The chain has TRBV7-9 and TRBJ1-2; D is perhaps TRBD1 (5 bases). CDR1 is SEHNR and CDR2 is FQNEAQ in the germline V gene (reference sequence). Between the trimmed V and J ends, which lost 2 bases and 0 bases, there was a span of 16 bases. The CDR3 runs to 17 residues.